The rows below give T cell receptor beta chains drawn from one sample of a study of CD8 T cells in ankylosing spondylitis. TCRdb analysed the 5' RACE reads with MiXCR anew, one entry per CDR3 protein. Here the sample spans a few hundred thousand distinct CDR3 sequences, roughly 17% being singletons. Sample: blood, either unsorted or a sorted T cell fraction (not recorded which). The receptors were sampled from a male donor with ankylosing spondylitis. CDR3s include the opening cysteine and the closing phenylalanine or tryptophan. The order of the fields is V gene, J gene, clone size, D gene, CDR3 protein, CDR3 DNA. The D gene is left open where the match is weak. Rows give clone size only sometimes, using once, few, many, or a class for an expanded clone.

TRBV5-6	TRBJ1-1	few	-	CASSLGTKNTEAFF	TGTGCCAGCAGCTTGGGCACGAAGAACACTGAAGCTTTCTTT
TRBV18	TRBJ1-1	-	TRBD1	CASSAGQGMNTEAFF	TGTGCCAGCTCAGCGGGACAGGGGATGAACACTGAAGCTTTCTTT
TRBV2	TRBJ1-1	-	-	CASREQMNTEAFF	TGTGCCAGCAGGGAGCAAATGAACACTGAAGCTTTCTTT
TRBV12-3/TRBV12-4	TRBJ2-3	many	-	CASSLPPDTQYF	TGTGCCAGCAGCTTGCCCCCAGATACGCAGTATTTT
TRBV6-1	TRBJ2-5	-	-	CASRRDLLSGETQYF	TGTGCCAGCAGACGGGACTTGCTGTCGGGAGAGACCCAGTACTTC
TRBV20-1	TRBJ1-4	-	TRBD1	CSAGAGGAEEKLFF	TGCAGTGCGGGGGCAGGGGGCGCCGAAGAAAAACTGTTTTTT
TRBV11-2	TRBJ1-6	few	-	CASSLSGPLINSPLHF	TGTGCCAGCAGCCTTAGCGGACCGCTAATTAATTCACCCCTCCACTTT
TRBV20-1	TRBJ2-5	few	TRBD2	CSAGPGLASQETQYF	TGCAGTGCTGGCCCGGGACTAGCGTCCCAAGAGACCCAGTACTTC
TRBV29-1	TRBJ2-3	-	-	CSVEDRLPTDTQYF	TGCAGCGTTGAAGATCGGCTACCCACAGATACGCAGTATTTT
TRBV12-5	TRBJ2-5	few	TRBD1	CASGRRASGGMETQYF	TGTGCTAGTGGTCGTAGGGCTTCAGGGGGCATGGAGACCCAGTACTTC
TRBV12-3/TRBV12-4	TRBJ2-3	few	TRBD1	CASSIRDSFTDTQYF	TGTGCCAGCAGTATCCGGGACAGTTTCACAGATACGCAGTATTTT
TRBV5-1	TRBJ2-7	few	-	CASSLVVYGQTTGSEQYF	TGCGCCAGCAGCTTGGTGGTCTACGGACAGACTACTGGTAGCGAGCAGTACTTC
TRBV5-1	TRBJ1-4	few	-	CASTAGAKRNEKLFF	TGCGCCAGCACGGCAGGGGCAAAGCGGAATGAAAAACTGTTTTTT
TRBV10-3	TRBJ1-1	-	-	CAISQGVNTEAFF	TGTGCCATCAGCCAGGGAGTGAACACTGAAGCTTTCTTT
TRBV5-1	TRBJ2-5	few	TRBD2	CASSSGLEETQYF	TGCGCCAGCAGCTCTGGACTAGAGGAGACCCAGTACTTC
TRBV6-5	TRBJ1-2	-	-	CASSSFSGGGIYGYTF	TGTGCCAGCAGTTCCTTCAGCGGCGGGGGGATCTATGGCTACACCTTC
TRBV20-1	TRBJ1-1	-	-	CSARVGYRTEAFF	TGCAGTGCTAGAGTGGGGTATAGAACTGAAGCTTTCTTT
TRBV20-1	TRBJ2-1	many	-	CSASHAASYNEQFF	TGCAGTGCTAGTCATGCGGCCTCCTACAATGAGCAGTTCTTC
TRBV20-1	TRBJ2-7	many	TRBD1	CSAKRTGFRYEQYF	TGCAGTGCAAAAAGGACAGGTTTTCGCTACGAGCAGTACTTC
TRBV12-3/TRBV12-4	TRBJ1-3	few	-	CASSFFGRVGNTIYF	TGTGCCAGCAGTTTCTTCGGCAGGGTTGGTAACACCATATATTTT
TRBV5-6	TRBJ1-2	few	-	CASIPFRETDYGYTF	TGTGCCAGCATCCCGTTCCGTGAGACAGACTATGGCTACACCTTC
TRBV6-1	TRBJ2-7	-	TRBD1	CASSGRQGAYEQYF	TGTGCCAGCAGTGGGAGACAGGGGGCCTACGAGCAGTACTTC
TRBV24-1	TRBJ2-1	-	TRBD2	CATSGTSGPNEQFF	TGTGCCACCAGTGGGACTAGCGGACCTAATGAGCAGTTCTTC
TRBV5-5	TRBJ1-6	few	-	CASSGSDFRDSPLHF	TGTGCCAGCAGCGGATCGGACTTTAGAGATTCACCCCTCCACTTT
TRBV7-9	TRBJ1-1	-	TRBD1	CASSPGTAHTEAFF	TGTGCCAGCAGCCCCGGGACAGCGCATACTGAAGCTTTCTTT
TRBV20-1	TRBJ2-7	few	-	CSARDVYEQYF	TGCAGTGCTAGGGACGTCTACGAGCAGTACTTC
TRBV29-1	TRBJ2-1	many	TRBD2	CSVVAGRESYNEQFF	TGCAGCGTTGTAGCGGGAAGGGAGTCCTACAATGAGCAGTTCTTC
TRBV6-1	TRBJ1-1	-	TRBD1	CASRTGKGVEAFF	TGTGCCAGCAGGACAGGGAAGGGGGTTGAAGCTTTCTTT
TRBV28	TRBJ2-3	few	TRBD1	CASSLWSPGQGIDWGSKYF	TGTGCCAGCAGTTTATGGTCCCCCGGACAGGGGATCGATTGGGGGTCTAAGTATTTT
TRBV20-1	TRBJ2-1	few	-	CSAPPPLAGMNEQFF	TGCAGTGCCCCACCCCCACTAGCAGGGATGAATGAGCAGTTCTTC
TRBV7-6	TRBJ1-6	-	-	CASSLVGAGSPLHF	TGTGCCAGCAGCTTAGTGGGGGCCGGATCACCCCTCCACTTT
TRBV7-3	TRBJ1-1	many	-	CASSLREGTEAFF	TGTGCCAGCAGCTTAAGGGAGGGGACTGAAGCTTTCTTT
TRBV19	TRBJ2-5	-	-	CASSNGADEETQYF	TGTGCCAGTAGTAACGGGGCAGACGAAGAGACCCAGTACTTC
TRBV4-1	TRBJ2-1	-	-	CASTPLREFGHEQFF	TGCGCCAGCACTCCTTTACGGGAATTCGGCCATGAGCAGTTCTTC
TRBV18	TRBJ2-5	-	TRBD1	CASSRSPTGEVETQYF	TGTGCCAGCTCACGATCGCCGACAGGGGAAGTCGAGACCCAGTACTTC